The sequence of this T cell receptor beta chain was determined in a study of OX40 agonist ivuxolimab in advanced cancers. Across the study: At doses from 0.01 to 10 mg/kg, patients were given intravenous ivuxolimab every 2 weeks. Patients receiving dose escalation had hepatocellular carcinoma, melanoma, renal cell or head and neck cancer. Three individuals attained partial responses, comprising one hepatocellular carcinoma case and two cutaneous melanoma cases. Study-level results: Among T cells, CD8+ cells averaged more expanded clones than CD4+ cells.

J gave up 5 bases and V 4 bases, and 9 bases lay outside the gene matches. Germline V gene data show CDR1 as SNHLY and CDR2 as FYNNEI. CDR3 length: 15 residues. Of note for this clone: The antigen remains unidentified.

Method: immunoSEQ multiplex PCR; TCRdb's copy keeps in-frame clones and lacks some. Of fewer than 65,000 clones listed, approximately 91% are singletons. Sequences were derived from CD4+ or CD8+ T cells sorted from blood, sampled in a trial of the OX40 agonist ivuxolimab. This chain uses TRBV2 with TRBJ2-3, with 7 positions matching TRBD1. The sequence was obtained from an adult with an advanced solid tumor such as melanoma, head and neck, liver or kidney cancer. CDR3 in amino acids: CASSAGTVAGDTQYF. The CDR3 nucleotides are TGTGCCAGCAGTGCCGGGACAGTTGCTGGAGATACGCAGTATTTT.